This T cell receptor (beta chain) was sequenced in a study of T-cell memory formation after mild COVID-19. MiXCR was run by TCRdb on the 5' RACE reads, yielding one entry per CDR3 protein. The sample has about 600,000 distinct CDR3 sequences, less than 25% seen once. The CDR3 length is 18 residues. Per the germline V gene, CDR1 is SGHRS and CDR2 is YFSETQ. Germline trimming cut 4 bases from V and 2 bases from J; bases unmatched to any gene: 10. This chain links TRBV5-1 with TRBJ2-6, with 9 nucleotides matching TRBD1. Sequenced input: PBMCs or a T cell subset sorted from them (not recorded which). This receptor was obtained from an adult woman who had mild COVID-19 (a few samples of this study predate the infection). Cell type and time point are not known. CDR3 residues: CASSRSGQGMTGANVLTF. CDR3 DNA: TGCGCCAGCAGCCGTTCCGGACAGGGGATGACTGGGGCCAACGTCCTGACTTTC.